The present TCR beta chain was sequenced within a study of T cells after yellow fever vaccination. The study's findings and limits: Most clones from primary vaccination resurfaced after the booster (96% CD4, around 91% CD8). Researchers cautioned that FACS-sorted repertoires could harbor abundant clonotypes contaminating from the bulk population.

Making TCR cDNA involved 5'RACE template switching, which added UMIs and a universal primer site. TCRdb fed the 5' RACE reads into MiXCR, producing one record per CDR3 protein. Of 310,000 or so distinct CDR3 sequences listed, about 3.5% are singletons. This clonotype was picked up a small number of times. Its antigen is unidentified. The CDR3 length is 16 residues. Germline assignment: CDR1 SEHNR and CDR2 FQNEAQ (reference sequence). V dropped 5 bases and J dropped 3; count of bases not matched to a gene: 8. This sample comprised PBMCs, obtained on the day of the yellow fever booster vaccination. The chain carries TRBV7-9 and TRBJ1-2; TRBD1 aligns across 11 bases. The TCR was taken from a man in his late teens or twenties who received the YFV17D yellow fever vaccine. The CDR3 sequence is CASSRTGGAEHYGYTF. CDR3 nucleotide sequence: TGTGCCAGCAGCCGGACAGGGGGCGCAGAACACTATGGCTACACCTTC.